Below are 28 T cell receptor beta chains sequenced from a single sample in a study of blood T cell repertoires in COVID-19. Method: immunoSEQ multiplex PCR; TCRdb's copy keeps in-frame clones and lacks some. Here the sample spans around 150,000 clones, 80% to 90% being singletons. The sequenced sample consisted of peripheral blood. The receptors were gathered from an older man with acute or convalescent COVID-19.

The chain employs TRBV7-2 and TRBJ2-1, with TRBD2 identical over 7 bases. This CDR3 is built from 14 residues. J lost 15 bases, V lost 11 bases, and 22 bases had no gene match. CDR1 is SGHTA, CDR2 FQGNSA, per germline. CDR3 DNA sequence: TGTGCCGGCTCGCCGATGGGTTGGGAGGGGAACCTGTTCTTC. Translating gives CAGSPMGWEGNLFF.

The chain is built from TRBV6-2 or TRBV6-3 and TRBJ2-2, with TRBD2 identical over 8 bases. The trim removed 7 bases at V and 6 bases at J, leaving 7 bases unmatched. This CDR3 spans 14 amino acids. Germline CDR1 and CDR2: MNHEY and SVGEGT. The CDR3 sequence is CASNPGLVAGELFF. CDR3 DNA: TGTGCCAGCAACCCGGGACTAGTCGCCGGGGAGCTGTTTTTT.

This chain joins TRBV4-2 and TRBJ2-1; tentatively, D is TRBD2 (6 bases). Germline V CDR1 and CDR2: LGHNA, YNFKEQ. With 0 bases removed from V and 6 bases from J, the gap between germline ends came to 15 bases. The length of the CDR3 is 16 residues. In nucleotides, the CDR3 is TGTGCCAGCAGCCAAGAACCGGGAGCCCTCGGCAATGAGCAGTTCTTC. It translates to CASSQEPGALGNEQFF.

This chain joins TRBV27 and TRBJ2-7, with 8 bases fitting TRBD1. The CDR3 is made up of 15 amino acids. The J segment lost 1 base and the V segment lost 6 bases, leaving 8 bases of the junction unmatched. Germline values: CDR1 MNHEY, CDR2 SMNVEV (reference sequence). The CDR3 DNA reads as TGTGCCAGCAGCGAAACCGGGACAGGATCCTACGAGCAGTACTTC. It encodes CASSETGTGSYEQYF.

The chain joins TRBV7-3 to TRBJ2-2, with D uncertain. With 0 bases removed from V and 2 bases from J, the gap between germline ends came to 4 bases. Per the germline V gene, CDR1 is SGHTA and CDR2 is FQGTGA. CDR3 length: 14 amino acids. The CDR3 DNA follows: TGTGCCAGCAGCTTAACGGGCAACACCGGGGAGCTGTTTTTT. This codes for CASSLTGNTGELFF.

The chain links TRBV4-3 to TRBJ1-1, with 9 bases fitting TRBD1. Germline CDR1 is LGHNA and CDR2 is YSLEER. The V and J ends lost 0 bases and 11 bases, in that order; junction bases with no gene match: 4. This CDR3 is 13 amino acids long. CDR3 sequence: CASSQDGQGRAFF. CDR3 bases: TGCGCCAGCAGCCAAGATGGACAGGGGAGGGCTTTCTTT.

V and J are TRBV11-2 and TRBJ2-2, with D hard to call. From germline, CDR1 is SGHAT and CDR2 FQNNGV. The ends were cut back, 5 bases at V and 4 bases at J, with 8 bases in the middle. The CDR3 totals 13 residues. In nucleotides, the CDR3 is TGTGCCAGCAGCCCGACACTCACCGGGGAGCTGTTTTTT. Residues: CASSPTLTGELFF.

The chain joins TRBV11-1 to TRBJ2-5; 11 bases line up with TRBD2. The CDR3 consists of 16 residues. With 5 bases clipped from V and 2 bases from J, the junction kept 7 bases outside the gene matches. CDR1 and CDR2 from the germline V gene are SGHAT and FQDESV (reference sequence). The CDR3 sequence: CASSRTSGFTQETQYF. For the CDR3, the DNA is TGTGCCAGCAGCCGGACTAGCGGGTTCACACAAGAGACCCAGTACTTC.

V is TRBV30 and J is TRBJ2-1; D perhaps matches TRBD2 (5 bases). V was trimmed by 2 bases and J by 7 bases, leaving 9 bases between them. The CDR3 is 12 residues long. Germline loops: CDR1 GTSNPN, CDR2 SVGIG (reference sequence). The CDR3 bases are TGTGCCTGGAGTAGGCGAGGGAATGAGCAGTTCTTC. Its protein product is CAWSRRGNEQFF. The entire variable domain, with the rest obtained from reference TRBV30 and TRBJ2-1, is as follows: SQTIHQWPATLVQPVGSPLSLECTVEGTSNPNLYWYRQAAGRGLQLLFYSVGIGQISSEVPQNLSASRPQDRQFILSSKKLLLSDSGFYLCAWSRRGNEQFFGPGTRLTVL.

CDR3 region: CASRRGRADGNEQFF. The CDR3 DNA follows: TGTGCCAGCAGACGCGGGAGGGCCGATGGGAATGAGCAGTTCTTC. This chain uses TRBV6-5 with TRBJ2-1; 9 bases are a match to TRBD2. V dropped 6 bases and J dropped 7; count of bases not matched to a gene: 10. Germline V gene sequence: CDR1 MNHEY, CDR2 SVGAGI. The CDR3 covers 15 residues.

Only one count was recorded for this clone. V gene TRBV6-5 combines with J gene TRBJ2-7, with D perhaps matching TRBD1 (6 bases). V was cut by 2 bases and J by 0 bases, with 8 bases left in between. This CDR3 is 14 amino acids long. The germline CDR1 and CDR2 sequences are MNHEY and SVGAGI. CDR3 DNA: TGTGCCAGCAGTTACACAGGGAACTCCTACGAGCAGTACTTC. It is translated as CASSYTGNSYEQYF.

The chain carries TRBV7-2 and TRBJ1-5; tentative D call: TRBD1 (5 bases). V was cut by 1 base and J by 11 bases, with 18 bases left in between. The CDR3 runs to 15 residues. In germline, CDR1 is SGHTA, CDR2 FQGNSA. This CDR3 reads CASSLGQPSNRAQHF. CDR3 bases: TGTGCCAGCAGCTTAGGACAGCCAAGCAATCGAGCCCAGCATTTT.

The rearrangement uses TRBV7-2 and TRBJ2-1; 7 bases map to TRBD2. V gave up 1 base and J gave up 8 bases; unmatched junction bases: 11. Germline values: CDR1 SGHTA, CDR2 FQGNSA. The CDR3 runs 16 residues. The CDR3 bases are TGTGCCAGCAGCTTAGGGTCTGGCGGGAGTGGCTATGAGCAGTTCTTC. Translation gives CASSLGSGGSGYEQFF. Filled out from reference TRBV7-2 and TRBJ2-1, the complete variable domain reads GAGVSQSPSNKVTEKGKDVELRCDPISGHTALYWYRQSLGQGLEFLIYFQGNSAPDKSGLPSDRFSAERTGGSVSTLTIQRTQQEDSAVYLCASSLGSGGSGYEQFFGPGTRLTVL.

Of note for this clone: Sequence at one end of the junction differs from germline and may be a read error. This chain uses TRBV6-6 with TRBJ1-2; possible D gene TRBD1, 6 bases. Looked up from germline, CDR1 is MNHNY and CDR2 is SVGAGI (reference sequence). The length of the CDR3 is 12 residues. The CDR3 bases are TGCGCAACAGGGAAGGGGAGGGATGGCTACACCTTC. Translated: CATGKGRDGYTF.

This clone is a singleton in its sample. The chain has TRBV18 and TRBJ2-2, with TRBD2 identical over 8 bases. V shed 3 bases and J 7 bases; nucleotides not matched to a gene: 13. The V gene's germline CDR1 is KGHSH and CDR2 LQKENI. The CDR3 runs 17 residues. The CDR3 DNA sequence: TGTGCCAGCTCACCGGAGGGCATGCCGGGAGGGATCGGGGAGCTGTTTTTT. The encoded protein is CASSPEGMPGGIGELFF.

This clone was counted a single time. The genes are TRBV9 and TRBJ2-2, with D possibly TRBD2 on 6 matching bases. Trimming shortened V by 3 bases and J by 2 bases, and 14 bases separated the two germline ends. The CDR3 is 16 amino acids. Germline assignment: CDR1 SGDLS and CDR2 YYNGEE. The CDR3 sequence is CASSASGTLNTGELFF. The CDR3 coding sequence is TGTGCCAGCAGCGCCTCCGGGACTCTCAACACCGGGGAGCTGTTTTTT.

The chain couples TRBV28 to TRBJ2-3; 8 positions match TRBD2. Looked up from germline, CDR1 is MDHEN and CDR2 is SYDVKM. CDR3 length: 15 amino acids. After removal of 6 bases from V and 3 bases from J, the junction contained 8 bases not matched to a gene. The CDR3 coding sequence is TGTGCCAGCAGGACAGCGGGAGTCGGAACAGATACGCAGTATTTT. Translation: CASRTAGVGTDTQYF.

This clone has a handful of counts. This chain connects TRBV10-3 to TRBJ2-7, with a possible D match to TRBD2 (6 bases). CDR3 length: 15 residues. Looked up from germline, CDR1 is ENHRY and CDR2 is SYGVKD. V was shortened by 0 bases and J by 0 bases, with 9 bases between the two germline ends. The CDR3: CAISESFGSSYEQYF. CDR3 DNA sequence: TGTGCCATCAGTGAGTCGTTCGGGAGCTCCTACGAGCAGTACTTC.

This chain joins TRBV5-4 and TRBJ1-1; TRBD1 matches 9 bases. The trim removed 4 bases at V and 6 bases at J, leaving 4 bases unmatched. Germline CDR1 and CDR2: SGHNT and YYREEE (reference sequence). The CDR3 loop spans 13 amino acids. The CDR3: CASSRQGVAEAFF. The CDR3 region has the DNA TGTGCCAGCAGCAGACAGGGGGTCGCTGAAGCTTTCTTT.

In its sample, this clone was seen a few times. The chain joins TRBV6-5 to TRBJ2-2; TRBD2 matches 10 bases. The length of the CDR3 is 15 residues. V lost 6 bases and J lost 2; bases outside the gene matches: 3. From germline, CDR1 is MNHEY and CDR2 SVGAGI. DNA of the CDR3: TGTGCCAGCAGCACTAGCGGGGATAACACCGGGGAGCTGTTTTTT. Protein sequence: CASSTSGDNTGELFF.

The chain has TRBV29-1 and TRBJ1-2; D may be TRBD1 (5 bases). CDR1 is SQVTM and CDR2 is ANQGSEA in the germline V gene. V was clipped by 4 bases and J by 4 bases, with 13 bases between them. This CDR3 comprises 13 residues. The chain's CDR3 is CSVGGVVGYGYTF. CDR3 nucleotides: TGCAGCGTTGGGGGGGTGGTTGGCTATGGCTACACCTTC.

The rearrangement uses TRBV7-2 and TRBJ2-3, with 7 bases lining up with TRBD2. The CDR3 is made up of 13 amino acids. The ends lost 3 bases at V and 6 bases at J; junction bases unmatched: 3. Germline-derived CDR1 and CDR2 are SGHTA and FQGNSA. CDR3 DNA sequence: TGTGCCAGCAGCTTTGCGGGAGAGGATACGCAGTATTTT. It encodes CASSFAGEDTQYF.

In its sample, this clone was seen once. The V call is TRBV11-3, the J call TRBJ2-1; TRBD2 might be the D (5 bases). The CDR3 consists of 13 residues. The germline V and J ends were trimmed by 3 bases and 5 bases, with 8 bases remaining between them. Germline values: CDR1 SGHNT, CDR2 YENEEA. Here the CDR3 reads CASSFSGNNEQFF. The CDR3 DNA is TGTGCCAGCAGCTTCTCCGGGAACAATGAGCAGTTCTTC.

J is TRBJ2-7 and V is TRBV5-6; D remains unclear. The CDR3 runs to 13 residues. Germline CDR1 and CDR2: SGHDT and YYEEEE. The germline V and J ends were trimmed by 0 bases and 3 bases, with 7 bases remaining between them. This CDR3 is CASSLVPSYEQYF. CDR3 nucleotides: TGTGCCAGCAGCTTGGTACCCAGCTACGAGCAGTACTTC.

The V call is TRBV29-1, the J call TRBJ1-2; 8 bases are a match to TRBD1. In germline, CDR1 is SQVTM, CDR2 ANQGSEA. V lost 6 bases, J lost 6 bases, and 6 bases stayed unmatched. This CDR3 region has 12 residues. The DNA of the CDR3 is TGCAGCGTCCAGGGGGCGCGAAATGGCTACACCTTC. This translates into CSVQGARNGYTF.

This clone was recorded once. J is TRBJ2-3 and V is TRBV11-2, with 14 bases lining up with TRBD2. V shed 3 bases and J 4 bases; nucleotides not matched to a gene: 9. CDR1 SGHAT and CDR2 FQNNGV come from the germline V gene. This CDR3 comprises 18 residues. This CDR3 reads CASSLGTSGRAGPDTQYF. CDR3 coding DNA: TGTGCCAGCAGCTTGGGGACTAGCGGGAGAGCAGGGCCAGATACGCAGTATTTT. The entire variable domain, with the rest obtained from reference TRBV11-2 and TRBJ2-3, is as follows: EAGVAQSPRYKIIEKRQSVAFWCNPISGHATLYWYQQILGQGPKLLIQFQNNGVVDDSQLPKDRFSAERLKGVDSTLKIQPAKLEDSAVYLCASSLGTSGRAGPDTQYFGPGTRLTVL.

V is TRBV6-1 and J is TRBJ2-7; D possibly corresponds to TRBD1 (6 bases). CDR1 MNHNS and CDR2 SASEGT come from the germline V gene. V lost 3 bases, J lost 2 bases, and 11 bases lay in between. This CDR3 contains 14 residues. The CDR3 region has the DNA TGTGCCAGCAGTGATAACAGGGTCCCCTACGAGCAGTACTTC. Translated: CASSDNRVPYEQYF.

This clone has only one observation. This chain connects TRBV28 to TRBJ1-1; maybe TRBD1 (6 bases). V lost 7 bases and J lost 0, with 21 bases in between. CDR3 length equals 17 residues. Germline CDR1 and CDR2: MDHEN and SYDVKM. CDR3 region: CASTSPRGRDMNTEAFF. CDR3 DNA sequence: TGTGCCAGCACCAGCCCCAGGGGCAGAGACATGAACACTGAAGCTTTCTTT.